The 16 T cell receptor beta chains below were found in one sample sequenced in a study of blood T cell repertoires in COVID-19. The method was immunoSEQ multiplex PCR; TCRdb's version includes in-frame clones alone and lacks a portion of them. The data hold around 130,000 clones, with approximately 87% observed a single time. The material sequenced was peripheral blood. These receptor sequences come from a man aged 65-85 years with active COVID-19.

This CDR3 is CASSFRKGDDEQYF. CDR3 DNA: TGTGCCAGCAGTTTCAGGAAGGGGGATGACGAGCAGTACTTC. This chain uses TRBV28 with TRBJ2-7; D is perhaps TRBD1 (6 bases). This CDR3 has 14 residues. Germline values: CDR1 MDHEN, CDR2 SYDVKM. V lost 3 bases to trimming and J lost 5 bases, with 14 bases between them.

CDR3 sequence: CASSIDSSYNGQYF. The CDR3 DNA follows: TGTGCCAGTAGTATAGATTCCTCCTATAATGGCCAGTACTTC. The gene calls are TRBV19 and TRBJ2-5; the D is unclear. Trimming took 0 bases from V and 10 from J, leaving 15 bases between them. This CDR3 is built from 14 residues. Germline loops: CDR1 LNHDA, CDR2 SQIVND (reference sequence).

V and J are TRBV11-2 and TRBJ2-5; 7 nucleotides align to TRBD1. With V trimmed by 3 bases and J by 0 bases, 1 base remained unmatched. Germline V lookup: CDR1 SGHAT, CDR2 FQNNGV. The CDR3 is 14 residues long. The CDR3 loop is CASSFRGNQETQYF. CDR3 DNA: TGTGCCAGCAGCTTCAGGGGGAACCAAGAGACCCAGTACTTC.

DNA for the CDR3: TGCAGTGTTTCGACGGGTGAAAAACTGTTTTTT. This codes for CSVSTGEKLFF. The chain couples TRBV20-1 to TRBJ1-4; D gene uncertain. The CDR3 covers 11 residues. Germline V gene sequence: CDR1 DFQATT, CDR2 SNEGSKA (reference sequence). V was cut by 7 bases and J by 7 bases, with 10 bases left in between.

The chain links TRBV7-2 to TRBJ2-1; D gene uncertain. Trimming stripped 4 bases from V and 3 bases from J, with 10 bases between. CDR3 length: 14 residues. CDR1 SGHTA and CDR2 FQGNSA come from the germline V gene. The CDR3 loop is CASSSPGGYNEQFF. In DNA form, the CDR3 reads TGTGCCAGCAGCTCCCCGGGTGGCTACAATGAGCAGTTCTTC.

The chain links TRBV25-1 to TRBJ2-2, with 11 bases identical to TRBD1. Germline CDR1 reads MGHDK; CDR2 reads SYGVNS. With V trimmed by 6 bases and J by 3 bases, 3 bases remained unmatched. This CDR3 region has 15 residues. The chain's CDR3 is CASRGDRGDTGELFF. The CDR3 DNA reads TGTGCCAGCAGGGGGGACAGGGGGGACACCGGGGAGCTGTTTTTT.

This chain joins TRBV7-8 and TRBJ2-5; 7 bases are shared with TRBD1. This CDR3 is built from 17 residues. The trim removed 3 bases at V and 5 bases at J, leaving 15 bases unmatched. The V gene's germline CDR1 is SGHVS and CDR2 FQNEAQ. The DNA of the CDR3 is TGTGCCAGCAGCTTCTCCCCTAGGGCAGGGGGACCCGAGACCCAGTACTTC. The encoded protein is CASSFSPRAGGPETQYF.

The J gene is TRBJ1-1, the V gene TRBV7-9; D remains unclear. The CDR3 covers 13 residues. V was cut by 8 bases and J by 2 bases, with 12 bases left in between. Germline loops: CDR1 SEHNR, CDR2 FQNEAQ (reference sequence). CDR3: CASHREPNTEAFF. CDR3 in DNA: TGTGCCAGCCATAGGGAGCCCAACACTGAAGCTTTCTTT.

The chain links TRBV3-1 (or the pseudogene TRBV3-2) to TRBJ1-2; TRBD1 matches at 7 bases. In germline, CDR1 is LGHDT, CDR2 YNNKEL (reference sequence). Trimming cost V 4 bases and J 5 bases; bases outside gene matches: 4. CDR3 length: 13 amino acids. The CDR3 coding sequence is TGTGCCAGCAGCCTCGGACAGGCGTATGGCTACACCTTC. Encoded protein: CASSLGQAYGYTF.

V usage is TRBV28 and J usage is TRBJ2-1; tentative D call: TRBD1 (6 bases). V was pared by 0 bases and J by 3 bases, with 9 bases between. The CDR3 runs to 15 residues. Germline lookup yields CDR1 MDHEN and CDR2 SYDVKM. The CDR3 region has the DNA TGTGCCAGCAGTTTATGGAAACAGGGCTACAATGAGCAGTTCTTC. This codes for CASSLWKQGYNEQFF.

This clone showed up just a few times. The chain recombines TRBV28 with TRBJ1-3, with TRBD1 as a possible D gene (6 bases). CDR3 size: 15 residues. In germline, CDR1 is MDHEN, CDR2 SYDVKM. Trimming pared 6 bases from V and 1 base from J, leaving 13 bases between. CDR3 DNA sequence: TGTGCCAGCAGCCCGGGGGGCGCTTCTGGAAACACCATATATTTT. Protein: CASSPGGASGNTIYF.

This clone was found once. This rearrangement joins TRBV2 to TRBJ1-2; 8 bases agree with TRBD1. Germline V gene lookup returns CDR1 SNHLY and CDR2 FYNNEI. The junction had 4 bases not matched to a gene; V was cut back by 4 bases and J by 3 bases. The CDR3 is 14 amino acids. The CDR3 coding sequence is TGTGCCAGCAGTGCCCAGGGGGCGGACTATGGCTACACCTTC. This codes for CASSAQGADYGYTF.

This clone was found once. The chain has TRBV15 and TRBJ1-3, with TRBD1 identical over 11 bases. V trimming: 3 bases; J trimming: 2 bases; junction bases outside the gene matches: 0. CDR1 is LNHNV and CDR2 is YYDKDF in the germline V gene (reference sequence). The CDR3 totals 15 residues. The CDR3 region has the DNA TGTGCCACCAGCAGGGACAGGGGGCCTGGAAACACCATATATTTT. Translating it yields CATSRDRGPGNTIYF.

This chain uses TRBV29-1 with TRBJ2-3; TRBD2 matches 9 bases. The CDR3 loop spans 14 amino acids. V was clipped by 7 bases and J by 4 bases; unmatched bases: 9. Germline assignment: CDR1 SQVTM and CDR2 ANQGSEA. Here the CDR3 DNA reads TGCAGCGCTAGGGGCCTAGCGGGGCCAGATACGCAGTATTTT. Translating it yields CSARGLAGPDTQYF.

V is TRBV28 and J is TRBJ2-7; 8 bases line up with TRBD2. This CDR3 has 15 residues. CDR1 and CDR2 from the germline V gene are MDHEN and SYDVKM. The trim removed 7 bases at V and 5 bases at J, leaving 13 bases unmatched. DNA for the CDR3: TGTGCCAGCACCGGGAGGGGAAGCGGGAGTCACGAGCAGTACTTC. Translation: CASTGRGSGSHEQYF.

This clone was seen a few times. The chain links TRBV6-5 to TRBJ1-5; TRBD1 matches at 7 bases. The CDR3 is 14 residues long. Germline V lookup: CDR1 MNHEY, CDR2 SVGAGI. The trim removed 8 bases at V and 7 bases at J, leaving 11 bases unmatched. In DNA form, the CDR3 reads TGTGCCAGCGGAAAGGACAGGCTTCGGCAGCCCCAGCATTTT. Translation: CASGKDRLRQPQHF.